This T cell receptor (beta chain) was documented in a study of blood T cell repertoires in COVID-19. Across the whole study: The samples span acute and convalescent COVID-19 from the United States, Italy and Spain. The cDNA or gDNA used as material had been derived from T cells, B-cell-depleted T cells, or PBMCs.

Cohorts were based on clinical histories the participants reported. The repertoire was sequenced with immunoSEQ multiplex PCR; TCRdb's copy has only in-frame clones and lacks some. This table holds 250,000 or so clones, around 90% found once. V lost 7 bases, J lost 5 bases, and 12 bases stayed unmatched. Per the germline V gene, CDR1 is SGDLS and CDR2 is YYNGEE. The CDR3 covers 14 residues. The sequencing input was PBMCs or T cells enriched from blood (not recorded which). The rearrangement uses TRBV9 and TRBJ2-7; 7 bases align to TRBD1. The sequence was obtained from a human donor in a cohort exposed to, infected with or recovered from COVID-19 (not recorded which). The donor label of this sample is uncertain. The CDR3 DNA reads as TGTGCCAGCGGAGCCGGGACAGCTTTACACGAGCAGTACTTC. Protein sequence: CASGAGTALHEQYF.